A single sample gave rise to the 6 T cell receptor beta chains below, sequenced in a study of shared clonotypes between healthy human individuals. Sequencing used immunoSEQ multiplex PCR; TCRdb keeps in-frame clones, though not all of them. Of roughly 500,000 clones in the sample, 81% were seen once. Sequencing was performed on PBMCs. The receptors were gathered from a middle-aged woman in good health. Some clones in this sample may be carry-over from other donors' samples.

V and J are TRBV19 and TRBJ2-7, with 9 bases matching TRBD2. Germline values: CDR1 LNHDA, CDR2 SQIVND (reference sequence). CDR3 size: 14 residues. The V gene end was trimmed by 6 bases and the J gene end by 0 bases; junction bases not matched to a gene: 3. The DNA of the CDR3 is TGTGCCAGTAGAGTTAGCGGGAGCTCCTACGAGCAGTACTTC. Its protein is CASRVSGSSYEQYF.

The rearrangement joins TRBV28 to TRBJ2-7; possibly TRBD2 for D (6 bases). Germline CDR1 and CDR2: MDHEN and SYDVKM. The V end was cut by 5 bases, the J end by 3 bases, with 17 bases between. The CDR3 length is 15 residues. CDR3 residues: CASSPVTSLLYEQYF. The CDR3 nucleotides are TGTGCCAGCAGTCCCGTGACTAGTCTTCTCTACGAGCAGTACTTC. Filled out from reference TRBV28 and TRBJ2-7, the complete variable domain reads DVKVTQSSRYLVKRTGEKVFLECVQDMDHENMFWYRQDPGLGLRLIYFSYDVKMKEKGDIPEGYSVSREKKERFSLILESASTNQTSMYLCASSPVTSLLYEQYFGPGTRLTVT.

This sequence joins TRBV5-4 and TRBJ1-2, with 11 bases fitting TRBD1. V lost 4 bases and J lost 2; bases outside the gene matches: 4. Germline V CDR1 and CDR2: SGHNT, YYREEE (reference sequence). The CDR3 loop spans 15 amino acids. The CDR3 DNA reads TGTGCCAGCAGCGCCGGACAGGGGGCGAACTATGGCTACACCTTC. The encoded protein is CASSAGQGANYGYTF.

V usage is TRBV19 and J usage is TRBJ1-5, with D perhaps TRBD1 (6 bases). The V and J ends lost 1 base and 1 base respectively, with 8 bases between them. Looked up from germline, CDR1 is LNHDA and CDR2 is SQIVND (reference sequence). This CDR3 contains 15 residues. CDR3 sequence reads: CASSIGGGSNQPQHF. CDR3 sequence (DNA): TGTGCCAGTAGTATAGGAGGGGGGAGCAATCAGCCCCAGCATTTT.

In its sample, this clone was seen a few times. The chain carries TRBV27 and TRBJ2-3; 7 nucleotides align to TRBD2. Per the germline V gene, CDR1 is MNHEY and CDR2 is SMNVEV (reference sequence). The CDR3 has 19 residues. The trim removed 6 bases at V and 2 bases at J, leaving 20 bases unmatched. The CDR3 sequence is CASSPGASGWARPTDTQYF. CDR3 sequence (DNA): TGTGCCAGCAGCCCCGGGGCTAGCGGATGGGCGAGGCCCACAGATACGCAGTATTTT.

In the case of this clone: Only one base separates this from a far larger clonotype, so it likely reflects a read error. Since no conserved phenylalanine or tryptophan closes the CDR3, a read error is the likely cause. The rearrangement links TRBV6-1 to TRBJ2-7; 10 nucleotides align to TRBD1. Per the germline V gene, CDR1 is MNHNS and CDR2 is SASEGT. Unmatched junction bases numbered 3, after V lost 6 bases and J lost 1 base. CDR3 length: 14 residues. The CDR3 region has the DNA TGTGCCAGCAGGGGGACAGGGGAGTCCTACGAGCAGTACCTC. Its protein product is CASRGTGESYEQYL.